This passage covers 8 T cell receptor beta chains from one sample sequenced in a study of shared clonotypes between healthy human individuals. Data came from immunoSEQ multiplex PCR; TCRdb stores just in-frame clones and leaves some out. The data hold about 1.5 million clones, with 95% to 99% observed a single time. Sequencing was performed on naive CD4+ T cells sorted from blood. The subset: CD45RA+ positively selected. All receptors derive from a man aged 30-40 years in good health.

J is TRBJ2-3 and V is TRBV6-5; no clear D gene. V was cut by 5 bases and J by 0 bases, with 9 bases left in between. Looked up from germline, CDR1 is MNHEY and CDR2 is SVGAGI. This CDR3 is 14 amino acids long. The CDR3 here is CASSRLSSTDTQYF. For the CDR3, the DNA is TGTGCCAGCAGTCGCCTCAGTAGCACAGATACGCAGTATTTT.

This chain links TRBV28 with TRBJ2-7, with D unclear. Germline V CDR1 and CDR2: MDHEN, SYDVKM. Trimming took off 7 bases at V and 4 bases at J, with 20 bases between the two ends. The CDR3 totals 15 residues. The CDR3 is CASKRGHPTLYEQYF. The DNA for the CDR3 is TGTGCCAGCAAAAGAGGTCACCCGACCCTGTACGAGCAGTACTTC.

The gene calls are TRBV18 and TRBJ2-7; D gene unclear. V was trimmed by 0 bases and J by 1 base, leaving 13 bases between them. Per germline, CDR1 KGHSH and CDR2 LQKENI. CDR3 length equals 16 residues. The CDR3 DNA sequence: TGTGCCAGCTCACCACCGAAGACCTTGAAATCCTACGAGCAGTACTTC. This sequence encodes CASSPPKTLKSYEQYF.

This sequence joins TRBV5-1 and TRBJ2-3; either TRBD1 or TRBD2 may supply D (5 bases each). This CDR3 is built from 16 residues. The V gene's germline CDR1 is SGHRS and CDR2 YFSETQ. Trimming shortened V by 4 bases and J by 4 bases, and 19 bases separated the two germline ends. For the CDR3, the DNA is TGCGCCAGCAGCCCAGGGACGAGTATGTTAGCAGATACGCAGTATTTT. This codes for CASSPGTSMLADTQYF.

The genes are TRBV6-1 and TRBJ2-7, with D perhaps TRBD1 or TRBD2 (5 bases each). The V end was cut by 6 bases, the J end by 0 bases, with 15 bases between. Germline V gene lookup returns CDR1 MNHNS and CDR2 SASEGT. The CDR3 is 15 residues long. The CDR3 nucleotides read TGTGCCAGCAGCCCCTCGTGGGACCCCTCCTACGAGCAGTACTTC. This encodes CASSPSWDPSYEQYF.

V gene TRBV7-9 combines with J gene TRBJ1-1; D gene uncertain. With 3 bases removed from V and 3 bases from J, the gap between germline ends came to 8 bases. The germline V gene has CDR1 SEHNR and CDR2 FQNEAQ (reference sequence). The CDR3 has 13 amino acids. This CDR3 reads CASSFLEYTEAFF. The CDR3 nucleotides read TGTGCCAGCAGCTTCTTAGAGTACACTGAAGCTTTCTTT.

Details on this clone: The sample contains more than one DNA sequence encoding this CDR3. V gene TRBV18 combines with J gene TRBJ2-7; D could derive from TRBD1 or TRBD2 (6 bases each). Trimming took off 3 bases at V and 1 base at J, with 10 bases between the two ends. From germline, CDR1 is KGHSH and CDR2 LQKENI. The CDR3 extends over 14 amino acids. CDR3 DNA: TGTGCCAGCTCACCTGGGGGGCCATCCTACGAGCAGTACTTC. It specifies CASSPGGPSYEQYF.

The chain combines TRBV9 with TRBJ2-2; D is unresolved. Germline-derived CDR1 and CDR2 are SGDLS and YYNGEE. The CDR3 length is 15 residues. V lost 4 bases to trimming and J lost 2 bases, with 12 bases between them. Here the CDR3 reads CASSSRSVNTGELFF. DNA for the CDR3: TGTGCCAGCAGCAGTAGGTCGGTAAACACCGGGGAGCTGTTTTTT.